The clone carrying this T cell receptor beta chain has only one observation. The antigen is undetermined. Drawing of peripheral blood yielded about 9.6 milliliters from each donor. Primed by a sample-barcoded 5' primer and a J-beta primer mix, a second PCR proceeded for 7 to 11 cycles. Each single sample gave us at least 2.5 million CDR3-containing paired-end reads. TCRdb re-derived calls from the 5' RACE reads in MiXCR, one entry per CDR3 protein. In the table there are approximately 1,000,000 distinct CDR3 sequences, over 35% of which are singletons. The sample originates from a study of blood T cells in healthy people across ages. Findings and limits, study-wide: A greater number of naive CD4+ cells and higher diversity distinguished long-lived donors from aged donors.

This CDR3 has 14 amino acids. CDR1 and CDR2 (germline): SGHAT, FQNNGV. The ends were cut back, 5 bases at V and 4 bases at J, with 9 bases in the middle. The sample consisted of blood. The rearrangement links TRBV11-2 to TRBJ2-6; a weak D match, TRBD2 (6 bases). This sequence was found in a woman aged 55-75 years in good health. This CDR3 reads CASSLAYGANVLTF. In DNA, the CDR3 is TGTGCCAGCAGCCTAGCGTACGGGGCCAACGTCCTGACTTTC.